This record looks at one T cell receptor beta chain sequence and its context. This entry comes from a study of blood T cell repertoires in COVID-19. About the study: The study drew acute and convalescent COVID-19 samples from the United States, Italy and Spain. PBMCs, B-cell-depleted T cells, or T cells were the source of the cDNA or gDNA that made up the material.

Germline V gene data show CDR1 as LGHNA and CDR2 as YSLEER. The length of the CDR3 is 16 residues. The ends were cut back, 5 bases at V and 5 bases at J, with 21 bases in the middle. In the authors' methods: How many nucleated cells were present was estimated from reference gene primer amplification. TCRdb's copy holds only in-frame clones and misses some; the assay was immunoSEQ multiplex PCR. V and J calls and clone size come straight from that table; D and trimming were deduced from the DNA. The sample has about 260,000 clones; over 70% are singletons. Sequencing was carried out using peripheral blood. The chain joins TRBV4-3 to TRBJ2-5; D may be TRBD1 (6 bases). This TCR came from a human donor in a cohort sampled during active COVID-19. Written as DNA, the CDR3 is TGCGCCAGCAGCATCGCCTACCCTCAGGGGTGGGAGACCCAGTACTTC. Protein product: CASSIAYPQGWETQYF.